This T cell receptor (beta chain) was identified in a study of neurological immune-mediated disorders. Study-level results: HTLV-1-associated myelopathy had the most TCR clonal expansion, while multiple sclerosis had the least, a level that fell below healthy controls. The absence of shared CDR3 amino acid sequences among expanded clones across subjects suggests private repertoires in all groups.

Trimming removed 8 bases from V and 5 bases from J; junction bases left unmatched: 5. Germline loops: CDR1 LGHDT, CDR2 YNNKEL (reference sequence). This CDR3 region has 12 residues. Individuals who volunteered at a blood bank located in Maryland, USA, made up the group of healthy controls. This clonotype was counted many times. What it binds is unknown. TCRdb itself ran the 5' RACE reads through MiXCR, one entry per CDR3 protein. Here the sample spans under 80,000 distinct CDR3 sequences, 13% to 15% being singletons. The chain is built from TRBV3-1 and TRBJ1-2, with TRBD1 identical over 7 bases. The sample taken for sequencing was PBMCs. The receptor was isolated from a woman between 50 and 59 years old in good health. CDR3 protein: CASRAGGYGYTF. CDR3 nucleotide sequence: TGTGCCAGCCGGGCAGGGGGTTATGGCTACACCTTC.